This T cell receptor beta chain was sequenced during a study of blood T cell repertoires in COVID-19. TCRdb's table, derived via immunoSEQ multiplex PCR, lists solely in-frame clones and lacks some. The sample holds about 53,000 clones, 86% seen once. The CDR3 has 14 residues. V was shortened by 3 bases and J by 5 bases, with 13 bases between the two germline ends. The germline gives CDR1 ENHRY, CDR2 SYGVKD. The chain couples TRBV10-3 to TRBJ1-1; TRBD1 is a possible D gene (5 bases). The sequenced sample was peripheral blood. This clonotype originated in a man older than 75 with acute or convalescent COVID-19. DNA of the CDR3: TGTGCCATCAGTGATCCGGACACATCGACTGAAGCTTTCTTT. As protein: CAISDPDTSTEAFF.